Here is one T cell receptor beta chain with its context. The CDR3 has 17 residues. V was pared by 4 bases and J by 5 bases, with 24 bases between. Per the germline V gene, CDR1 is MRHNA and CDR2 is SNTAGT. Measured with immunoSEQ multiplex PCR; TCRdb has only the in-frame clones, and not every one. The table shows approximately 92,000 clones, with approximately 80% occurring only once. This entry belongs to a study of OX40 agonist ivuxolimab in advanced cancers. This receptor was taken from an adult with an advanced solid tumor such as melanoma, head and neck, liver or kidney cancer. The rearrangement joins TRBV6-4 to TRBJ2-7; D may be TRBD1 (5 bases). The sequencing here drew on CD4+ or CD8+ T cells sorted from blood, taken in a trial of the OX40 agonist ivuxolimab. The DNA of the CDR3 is TGTGCCAGCAGTGTCCTCCGCGGTACCAGGGATTTCCACGAGCAGTACTTC. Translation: CASSVLRGTRDFHEQYF.